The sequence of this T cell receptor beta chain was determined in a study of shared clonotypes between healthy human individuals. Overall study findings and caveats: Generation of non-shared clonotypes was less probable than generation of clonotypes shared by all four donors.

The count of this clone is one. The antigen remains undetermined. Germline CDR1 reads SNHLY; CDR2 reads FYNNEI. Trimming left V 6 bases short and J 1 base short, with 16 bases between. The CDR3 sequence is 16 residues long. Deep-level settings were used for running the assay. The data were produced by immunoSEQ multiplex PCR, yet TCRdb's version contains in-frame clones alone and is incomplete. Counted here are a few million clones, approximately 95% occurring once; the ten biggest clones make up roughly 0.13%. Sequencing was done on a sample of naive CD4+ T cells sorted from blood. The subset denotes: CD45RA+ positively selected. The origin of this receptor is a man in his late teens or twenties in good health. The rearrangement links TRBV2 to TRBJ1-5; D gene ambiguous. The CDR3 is CASSPSGRWSNQPQHF. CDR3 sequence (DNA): TGTGCCAGCAGCCCAAGCGGCCGGTGGAGCAATCAGCCCCAGCATTTT.